This T cell receptor (beta chain) emerged from a study of control samples from healthy donors and cancer patients. Generated by immunoSEQ multiplex PCR, the TCRdb table keeps only in-frame clones and is missing some. The sample yields about 110,000 clones, about nine tenths seen once. Germline V CDR1 and CDR2: MGHDK, SYGVNS. CDR3 length: 15 residues. The V segment lost 4 bases and the J segment 5 bases; nucleotides outside the gene matches: 9. Input material: blood. The receptor was derived from a human donor in good health. The donor label of this sample is uncertain. The chain carries TRBV25-1 and TRBJ2-5, with 8 bases that match TRBD1. The CDR3 loop is CASSAYRGVQETQYF. The DNA of the CDR3 is TGTGCCAGCAGTGCCTACAGGGGGGTCCAGGAGACCCAGTACTTC.